This is a list of T cell receptor beta chains from one sample in a study of Ad26.COV2.S vaccination and SARS-CoV-2 variants. Produced via immunoSEQ multiplex PCR; TCRdb's table is partial and in-frame only. The repertoire has roughly 400,000 clones, roughly 90% of them found once; the top ten carry approximately 1.7%. Sequencing used peripheral blood, obtained in a trial of Ad26.COV2.S vaccine versus placebo. These receptor sequences come from a person between 18 and 65 years old who received the Ad26.COV2.S COVID-19 vaccine or a placebo. The CDR3 runs from the conserved cysteine through the conserved F or W. Each record gives: J gene, D gene, V gene, clone size, CDR3 DNA, CDR3 protein. A D gene is named only where the DNA matches it firmly. Clone size is stated in some rows and not others, as once, few, many or a class when expanded.

j_gene: TRBJ2-7; d_gene: TRBD1; v_gene: TRBV5-1; abundance: -; CDR3nt: TGCGCCAGCAGTTCACGGGACAGGCGTTACGAGCAGTACTTC; CDR3aa: CASSSRDRRYEQYF
j_gene: TRBJ2-1; d_gene: TRBD2; v_gene: TRBV15; abundance: -; CDR3nt: TGTGCCACCAGCAGAGACAGCGGGACTAGCGGCTACAATGAGCAGTTCTTC; CDR3aa: CATSRDSGTSGYNEQFF
j_gene: TRBJ1-4; d_gene: -; v_gene: TRBV7-2; abundance: -; CDR3nt: TGTGCCAGCAGCTTAGTTGTCGGGGTTAATGAAAAACTGTTTTTT; CDR3aa: CASSLVVGVNEKLFF
j_gene: TRBJ2-7; d_gene: TRBD1; v_gene: TRBV5-1; abundance: -; CDR3nt: TGCGCCAGCAGCTTGGTTGAGGGGGCGAGAGAGCAGTACTTC; CDR3aa: CASSLVEGAREQYF
j_gene: TRBJ1-1; d_gene: TRBD1; v_gene: TRBV9; abundance: -; CDR3nt: TGTGCCAGCAGCCCCCACTGGGAGGACAGGGCTGAAGCTTTCTTT; CDR3aa: CASSPHWEDRAEAFF
j_gene: TRBJ2-7; d_gene: TRBD2; v_gene: TRBV5-4; abundance: -; CDR3nt: TGTGCCAGCAGCTCCCTCCCTAGAACAGCGGGGGGCAGGGGAGAGCAGTACTTC; CDR3aa: CASSSLPRTAGGRGEQYF
j_gene: TRBJ2-7; d_gene: -; v_gene: TRBV4-3; abundance: -; CDR3nt: TGCGCCAGCAGCCAAGATTGGCAGGGAAGCTACTACGAGCAGTACTTC; CDR3aa: CASSQDWQGSYYEQYF
j_gene: TRBJ2-1; d_gene: TRBD2; v_gene: TRBV9; abundance: -; CDR3nt: TGTGCCAGCAGCGACCGACTAGCGGGGGGCTCCTACAATGAGCAGTTCTTC; CDR3aa: CASSDRLAGGSYNEQFF
j_gene: TRBJ2-5; d_gene: -; v_gene: TRBV7-2; abundance: -; CDR3nt: TGTGCCAGCAGCTTAGATGGGCTAGCCTTTCGAGAGACCCAGTACTTC; CDR3aa: CASSLDGLAFRETQYF
j_gene: TRBJ1-6; d_gene: -; v_gene: TRBV3-1/TRBV3-2; abundance: -; CDR3nt: TGTGCCAGCAGCCCACTCGGGGGGAATTCACCCCTCCACTTT; CDR3aa: CASSPLGGNSPLHF
j_gene: TRBJ1-2; d_gene: -; v_gene: TRBV5-1; abundance: -; CDR3nt: TGCGCCAGCAGCTTGGGGGGCATGAACTATGGCTACACCTTC; CDR3aa: CASSLGGMNYGYTF
j_gene: TRBJ1-5; d_gene: -; v_gene: TRBV28; abundance: few; CDR3nt: TGTGCCAGCAGTTTATGGAACATGCGCGGGTTACCTCAGCCCCAGCATTTT; CDR3aa: CASSLWNMRGLPQPQHF
j_gene: TRBJ1-1; d_gene: -; v_gene: TRBV3-1/TRBV3-2; abundance: -; CDR3nt: TGTGCCAGCAGCCCCACAATCATGAATGGGTTTGCTGAAGCTTTCTTT; CDR3aa: CASSPTIMNGFAEAFF
j_gene: TRBJ1-2; d_gene: -; v_gene: TRBV6-5; abundance: -; CDR3nt: TGTGCCACTGCGGAAGCCCGGACTAACTATGGCTACACCTTC; CDR3aa: CATAEARTNYGYTF
j_gene: TRBJ1-2; d_gene: TRBD1; v_gene: TRBV30; abundance: once; CDR3nt: TGTGCCTGGAGTGTACCTAGGACAGGGGAGCTCTATGGCTACACCTTC; CDR3aa: CAWSVPRTGELYGYTF
j_gene: TRBJ1-2; d_gene: -; v_gene: TRBV28; abundance: once; CDR3nt: TGTGCCAGCAGTTTATATCAGGGGCGGAACTATGGCTACACCTTC; CDR3aa: CASSLYQGRNYGYTF
j_gene: TRBJ1-1; d_gene: -; v_gene: TRBV5-1; abundance: -; CDR3nt: TGCGCCAGCAGCAAGGATACCCGGGACCCTAAGGGGAGCACTGAAGCTTTCTTT; CDR3aa: CASSKDTRDPKGSTEAFF
j_gene: TRBJ2-3; d_gene: -; v_gene: TRBV27; abundance: -; CDR3nt: TGTGCCAGCAGTTTATCCGCCCATCCCCGGGACACGCAGTATTTT; CDR3aa: CASSLSAHPRDTQYF
j_gene: TRBJ2-7; d_gene: TRBD1; v_gene: TRBV7-2; abundance: -; CDR3nt: TGTGCCAGCAGCTTCAGGGACAGGGCAGGTGGGGACTACGAGCAGTACTTC; CDR3aa: CASSFRDRAGGDYEQYF
j_gene: TRBJ1-2; d_gene: -; v_gene: TRBV5-6; abundance: -; CDR3nt: TGTGCCAGCAGCTTGGCTGTAGGGCAGCCTCTCAGCACTAACTATGGCTACACCTTC; CDR3aa: CASSLAVGQPLSTNYGYTF
j_gene: TRBJ2-1; d_gene: -; v_gene: TRBV5-1; abundance: -; CDR3nt: TGCGCCAGCAGCTTGGAAGCAGGGGCACCCCGCAGGTTCTTC; CDR3aa: CASSLEAGAPRRFF
j_gene: TRBJ1-5; d_gene: TRBD1; v_gene: TRBV24-1; abundance: -; CDR3nt: TGTGCCACCATTCTTCTCCCGGGACAGACAAACAATCAGCCCCAGCATTTT; CDR3aa: CATILLPGQTNNQPQHF
j_gene: TRBJ2-7; d_gene: -; v_gene: TRBV7-2; abundance: -; CDR3nt: TGTGCCAGCAGCTTAGAGCCAGGCATCTCCTACGAGCAGTACTTC; CDR3aa: CASSLEPGISYEQYF
j_gene: TRBJ2-3; d_gene: -; v_gene: TRBV7-8; abundance: -; CDR3nt: TGTGCCAGCAGCTTATTAGTGTGGCAGCGGCCAAATACGCAGTATTTT; CDR3aa: CASSLLVWQRPNTQYF
j_gene: TRBJ2-7; d_gene: -; v_gene: TRBV15; abundance: -; CDR3nt: TGTGCCACCAGCAGAGATGTAGTCACCTACGAGCAGTACTTC; CDR3aa: CATSRDVVTYEQYF
j_gene: TRBJ2-7; d_gene: -; v_gene: TRBV4-1; abundance: -; CDR3nt: TGCGCCAGCAGCCAAGTAGGTGGCCCAACCTCCTACGAGCAGTACTTC; CDR3aa: CASSQVGGPTSYEQYF
j_gene: TRBJ2-1; d_gene: -; v_gene: TRBV1; abundance: -; CDR3nt: TGCACCAGCAGCCAAGACCCCCTCCGTCCTCGACTAGGAGGACGACCGGGCTCCTACAATGAGCAGTTCTTC; CDR3aa: CTSSQDPLRPRLGGRPGSYNEQFF
j_gene: TRBJ2-7; d_gene: TRBD1; v_gene: TRBV28; abundance: -; CDR3nt: TGTGCCAGCAGTTTCCCGGGACAGAGAAGCTACGAGCAGTACTTC; CDR3aa: CASSFPGQRSYEQYF
j_gene: TRBJ2-1; d_gene: TRBD1; v_gene: TRBV3-1/TRBV3-2; abundance: -; CDR3nt: TGTGCCAGCAGCCAAGTAGGGGCCAGGGGGATTTACAATGAGCAGTTCTTC; CDR3aa: CASSQVGARGIYNEQFF
j_gene: TRBJ2-1; d_gene: TRBD2; v_gene: TRBV10-3; abundance: -; CDR3nt: TGTGCCATCAGTGAAGGGACTAGCGGGGGCTATGAGCAGTTCTTC; CDR3aa: CAISEGTSGGYEQFF